The 4 T cell receptor beta chains reported below all come from one sample, sequenced in a study of vaccination and CD4 T cells after COVID-19. Sequenced with the Oncomine TCR Beta short-read assay was DNA taken from cultured CD4+ T cells. In TCRdb, the PCR reads were re-called with MiXCR into one record per CDR3 protein. Of 13,000 or so distinct CDR3 sequences listed, around 30% were seen once; the top ten hold 29%. These receptors lack a known antigen. Treatment described: roughly 11-day PBMC culture with coronavirus spike peptide pools or control peptides (ViraFEST assay). The material was CD4+ T cells from blood, cultured in vitro, obtained before SARS-CoV-2 vaccination. These receptors all stem from a human donor who received a COVID-19 vaccine.

The chain carries TRBV19 and TRBJ1-5, with TRBD1 matching 10 bases. J lost 4 bases, V lost 6 bases, and 12 bases had no gene match. The CDR3 consists of 17 residues. CDR1 is LNHDA and CDR2 is SQIVND in the germline V gene (reference sequence). The CDR3 region is CASRTGTGESSNQPQHF. The DNA for the CDR3 is TGTGCCAGTAGAACCGGGACAGGGGAATCCTCAAATCAGCCCCAGCATTTT.

This clonotype has only a few counts. The rearrangement uses TRBV10-3 and TRBJ2-7; no definite D call. The V gene lost 4 bases and the J gene lost 2 bases, with 9 bases spanning the gap. The CDR3 contains 13 residues. The germline V gene encodes CDR1 ENHRY and CDR2 SYGVKD. The CDR3 DNA is TGTGCCATCAGTGGTCTGGGGACCTACGAGCAGTACTTC. It yields the protein CAISGLGTYEQYF.

The table lists this clonotype with a few counts. The gene calls are TRBV27 and TRBJ1-6; 7 bases match TRBD1. The CDR3 sequence is 16 residues long. In germline, CDR1 is MNHEY, CDR2 SMNVEV (reference sequence). V was clipped by 6 bases and J by 0 bases; unmatched bases: 5. The CDR3 coding sequence is TGTGCCAGCAGCAGGGGGGGCAGCTCCTATAATTCACCCCTCCACTTT. Protein product: CASSRGGSSYNSPLHF.

This clonotype counts as medium-sized. The chain carries TRBV15 and TRBJ1-2; the match to TRBD1 covers 7 bases. The V gene's germline CDR1 is LNHNV and CDR2 YYDKDF (reference sequence). The CDR3 totals 16 residues. After removal of 0 bases from V and 4 bases from J, the junction contained 8 bases not matched to a gene. The CDR3 DNA follows: TGTGCCACCAGCAGAGATCAGGGGGTGGTGGGCTATGGCTACACCTTC. It codes for CATSRDQGVVGYGYTF. Supplemented by reference TRBV15 and TRBJ1-2, the full variable domain reads DAMVIQNPRYQVTQFGKPVTLSCSQTLNHNVMYWYQQKSSQAPKLLFHYYDKDFNNEADTPDNFQSRRPNTSFCFLDIRSPGLGDTAMYLCATSRDQGVVGYGYTFGSGTRLTVV.